This T cell receptor (beta chain) was identified in a study of T cell repertoires in cytomegalovirus infection. Study as a whole: Public signatures in TCR beta pointed to CMV infection and matching HLA type.

This clonotype turned up a few times. Its matching antigen is unknown. Whole-study results and caveats: It was HLA-C-restricted CMV-specific TCR beta clonotypes that dominated the response ex vivo. Using cumulative public TCR beta family frequency, the authors identified those who carried CMV together with the relevant HLA.

Deletions cut 2 bases from V and 2 bases from J, with 16 bases between. This CDR3 contains 17 residues. Germline-derived CDR1 and CDR2 are LNHDA and SQIVND (reference sequence). TCRdb re-called the reads through MiXCR, storing one row per CDR3 protein. Among a few hundred thousand distinct CDR3 sequences listed, 12% to 15% were seen once. The chain recombines TRBV19 with TRBJ1-5; TRBD1 might be the D (5 bases). The sequencing sample was made of PBMCs. The TCR comes from a human donor in good health (CMV status not recorded). Some clones in this sample may be carry-over from other donors' samples. DNA of the CDR3: TGTGCCAGTAGTATAATGGAGAGGGGATCAGGCAATCAGCCCCAGCATTTT. Its protein is CASSIMERGSGNQPQHF.